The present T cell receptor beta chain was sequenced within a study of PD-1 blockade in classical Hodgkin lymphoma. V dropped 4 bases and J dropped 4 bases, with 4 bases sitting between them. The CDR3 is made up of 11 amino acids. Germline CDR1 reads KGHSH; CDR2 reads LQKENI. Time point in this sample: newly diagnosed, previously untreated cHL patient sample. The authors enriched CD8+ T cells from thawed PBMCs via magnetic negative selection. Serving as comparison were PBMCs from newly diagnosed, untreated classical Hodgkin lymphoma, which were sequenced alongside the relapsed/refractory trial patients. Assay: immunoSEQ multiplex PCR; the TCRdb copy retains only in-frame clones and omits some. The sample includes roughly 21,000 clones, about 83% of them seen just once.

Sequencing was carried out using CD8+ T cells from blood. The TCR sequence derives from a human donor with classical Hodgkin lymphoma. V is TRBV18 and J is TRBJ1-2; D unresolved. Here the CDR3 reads CASSLLYGYTF. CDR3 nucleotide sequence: TGTGCCAGCTCACTCCTCTATGGCTACACCTTC.